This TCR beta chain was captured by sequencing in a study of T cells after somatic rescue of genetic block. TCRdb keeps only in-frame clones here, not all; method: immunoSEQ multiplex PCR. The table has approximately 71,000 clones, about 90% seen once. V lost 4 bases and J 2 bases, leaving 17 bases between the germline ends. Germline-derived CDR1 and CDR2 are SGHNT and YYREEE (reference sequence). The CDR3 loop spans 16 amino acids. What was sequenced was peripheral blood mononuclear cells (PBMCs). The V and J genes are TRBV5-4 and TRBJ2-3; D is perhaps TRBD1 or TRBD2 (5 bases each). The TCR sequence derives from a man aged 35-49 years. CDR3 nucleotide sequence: TGTGCCAGCAGCCCCGGGGCCCGTGCCGACACAGATACGCAGTATTTT. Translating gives CASSPGARADTDTQYF. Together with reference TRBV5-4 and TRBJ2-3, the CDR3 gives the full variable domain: ETGVTQSPTHLIKTRGQQVTLRCSSQSGHNTVSWYQQALGQGPQFIFQYYREEENGRGNFPPRFSGLQFPNYSSELNVNALELDDSALYLCASSPGARADTDTQYFGPGTRLTVL.